Here is one TCR beta chain with its context. Antigen unknown. V gave up 6 bases and J gave up 7 bases, with 21 bases separating them. This CDR3 is built from 16 residues. Germline values: CDR1 SEHNR, CDR2 FQNEAQ (reference sequence). This sample is drawn from a study of OX40 agonist ivuxolimab in advanced cancers. Study-wide findings and caveats: There was clonal expansion of CD4+ and CD8+ blood T cells by week 6 at 0.1 to 3.0 mg/kg. On average, a greater number of expanded clones characterised CD8+ T cells relative to CD4+.

Libraries were prepared by immunoSEQ multiplex PCR; TCRdb keeps only in-frame clonotypes and omits some of them. The sample carries tens of thousands of clones, 75% to 90% recorded once. Autoimmune disease history or systemic immunosuppression was exclusionary. Sequences were derived from CD4+ or CD8+ T cells sorted from blood, sampled in a trial of the OX40 agonist ivuxolimab. V and J are TRBV7-9 and TRBJ2-2; possible D gene TRBD1, 6 bases. The clonotype originates from an adult with an advanced solid tumor such as melanoma, head and neck, liver or kidney cancer. CDR3 loop: CASSTGSLSRGGELFF. The CDR3 nucleotides read TGTGCCAGCAGTACAGGGTCCCTCTCACGGGGCGGGGAGCTGTTTTTT.